A selection of T cell receptor beta chains follows, all from one sample in a study of blood T cell repertoires in COVID-19. Sequencing was performed with immunoSEQ multiplex PCR; in TCRdb, only in-frame clones are kept and a portion is missing. The sample contains about 250,000 clones, around 83% of which appear only once. The specimen was peripheral blood. The receptors shown here come from a man of 80 years or more with acute or convalescent COVID-19. The CDR3 runs from the conserved cysteine through the conserved F or W. D genes are given only for firm matches. Some rows mark clone size as missing; the rest say once, few, many or name a class of expanded clone.

abundance	v_gene	j_gene	d_gene	CDR3aa	CDR3nt
.	TRBV28	TRBJ1-3	.	CVGGTIYF	TGTGTTGGGGGGACCATATATTTT
once	TRBV7-2	TRBJ2-7	TRBD2	CASSLVAGAVEQYF	TGTGCCAGCAGCTTAGTTGCGGGAGCGGTCGAGCAGTACTTC
.	TRBV11-2	TRBJ2-1	.	CASSLSLDNEQFF	TGTGCCAGCAGCTTATCCCTAGACAATGAGCAGTTCTTC
.	TRBV4-1	TRBJ2-7	TRBD1	CASSLEGQYEQYF	TGCGCCAGCAGCTTAGAGGGACAGTACGAGCAGTACTTC
.	TRBV19	TRBJ1-2	TRBD1	CASSMVRGIYGYTF	TGTGCCAGTAGTATGGTCAGGGGGATTTATGGCTACACCTTC
.	TRBV24-1	TRBJ2-3	.	CATSVASAIDTQYF	TGTGCCACCAGTGTCGCGAGCGCGATAGATACGCAGTATTTT
.	TRBV30	TRBJ2-1	TRBD1	CAWLSTLPGQMNEQFF	TGTGCCTGGCTTTCCACATTACCGGGACAGATGAATGAGCAGTTCTTC
.	TRBV3-1/TRBV3-2	TRBJ2-1	.	CASSQSTYESRYNEQFF	TGTGCCAGCAGCCAAAGTACCTATGAAAGTCGGTACAATGAGCAGTTCTTC
.	TRBV4-1	TRBJ2-5	TRBD2	CARSRRGGNEETQYF	TGCGCCCGCAGCCGACGGGGGGGCAATGAGGAGACCCAGTACTTC
.	TRBV4-1	TRBJ2-2	.	CASSHPTGPGELFF	TGCGCCAGCAGCCATCCAACAGGGCCCGGGGAGCTGTTTTTT
.	TRBV18	TRBJ2-5	.	CASSPSTPQETQYF	TGTGCCAGCTCACCATCGACTCCACAAGAGACCCAGTACTTC
.	TRBV4-1	TRBJ2-2	.	CASSPRTRGELFF	TGCGCCAGCAGCCCGAGAACTAGAGGGGAGCTGTTTTTT
.	TRBV5-6	TRBJ1-1	.	CASTLTTGFPMNTEAFF	TGTGCCAGCACCTTAACTACAGGGTTCCCCATGAACACTGAAGCTTTCTTT
.	TRBV19	TRBJ1-1	.	CASSDLGPGTEAFF	TGTGCCAGTAGTGATCTCGGTCCAGGCACTGAAGCTTTCTTT
.	TRBV6-5	TRBJ1-1	.	CASSPWEGVGTEAFF	TGTGCCAGCAGTCCGTGGGAGGGCGTTGGGACTGAAGCTTTCTTT
.	TRBV28	TRBJ1-2	.	CASTKDRPQGWYGYTF	TGTGCCAGCACCAAAGACAGGCCCCAGGGTTGGTATGGCTACACCTTC
.	TRBV15	TRBJ2-6	.	CATSRDPPGKASVLTF	TGTGCCACCAGCAGAGACCCCCCGGGTAAGGCCAGCGTCCTGACTTTC
.	TRBV3-1/TRBV3-2	TRBJ1-1	.	CASSLTVSTEAFF	TGTGCCAGCAGTCTTACAGTATCTACTGAAGCTTTCTTT
.	TRBV27	TRBJ2-7	TRBD2	CASSFGTSGKRSEQYF	TGTGCCAGCAGTTTCGGTACTAGCGGGAAACGATCCGAGCAGTACTTC
few	TRBV4-2	TRBJ1-1	.	CASKEGTTNTEAFF	TGTGCCAGCAAGGAAGGGACAACGAACACTGAAGCTTTCTTT
.	TRBV5-1	TRBJ2-2	TRBD1	CASSLGQGVPLNTGELFF	TGCGCCAGCAGCTTGGGACAGGGGGTACCCCTTAACACCGGGGAGCTGTTTTTT
.	TRBV5-1	TRBJ2-3	.	CASSLVPNTDTQYF	TGCGCCAGCAGCTTGGTTCCCAACACAGATACGCAGTATTTT